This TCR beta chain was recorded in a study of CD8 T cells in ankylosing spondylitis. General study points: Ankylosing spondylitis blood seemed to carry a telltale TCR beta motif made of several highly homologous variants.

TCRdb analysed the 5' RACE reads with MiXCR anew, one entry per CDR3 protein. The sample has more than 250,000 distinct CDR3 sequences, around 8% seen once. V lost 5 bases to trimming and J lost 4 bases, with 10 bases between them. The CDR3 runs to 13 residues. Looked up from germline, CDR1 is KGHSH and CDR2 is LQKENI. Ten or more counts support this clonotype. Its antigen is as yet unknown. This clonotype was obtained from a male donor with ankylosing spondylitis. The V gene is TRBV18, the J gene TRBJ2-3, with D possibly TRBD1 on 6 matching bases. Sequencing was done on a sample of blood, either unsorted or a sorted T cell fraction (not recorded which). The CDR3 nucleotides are TGTGCCAGCTCAACCAACAGGGCAGATACGCAGTATTTT. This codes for CASSTNRADTQYF. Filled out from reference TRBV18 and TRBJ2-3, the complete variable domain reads NAGVMQNPRHLVRRRGQEARLRCSPMKGHSHVYWYRQLPEEGLKFMVYLQKENIIDESGMPKERFSAEFPKEGPSILRIQQVVRGDSAAYFCASSTNRADTQYFGPGTRLTVL.